The 5 T cell receptor beta chains given below trace back to one sample, sequenced in a study of tumor-infiltrating lymphocytes in primary liver carcinoma. From approximately 550 ng of total RNA, TCR beta-specific cDNA was reverse-transcribed using a constant-region primer. Amplification in three nested multiplex PCR rounds with slightly modified ARM-PCR gave rise to TCR beta libraries. In the first two PCR rounds, TRBV1-TRBV30 forward primers were paired with a C-beta reverse primer, and each round lasted about 9 cycles. TCRdb reanalysed the multiplex PCR reads using MiXCR and keeps one entry per CDR3 protein. The sample holds approximately 190,000 distinct CDR3 sequences, 85% seen once. Scientists recovered RNA and DNA together from roughly 21-30 mg of unsorted bulk tissue. Source material: tumor tissue from primary liver carcinoma. The receptors derive from a man aged 35 to 55 with primary liver carcinoma and hepatitis B virus infection.

In regard to this clonotype: Given the absence of the conserved phenylalanine or tryptophan at the CDR3 end, a read error is likely. Written as DNA, the CDR3 is TGTGCCAGCACCGCGGCAGGGGTAAATGGCTACACCATC. Its translation is CASTAAGVNGYTI. This chain links TRBV25-1 with TRBJ1-2; D perhaps matches TRBD1 (6 bases). V was pared by 7 bases and J by 6 bases, with 15 bases between. Germline V gene sequence: CDR1 MGHDK, CDR2 SYGVNS. The CDR3 covers 13 residues.

As regards this clonotype: This could be a read error, since a much larger clone is one nucleotide away. V gene TRBV28 combines with J gene TRBJ2-5; D gene ambiguous. Trimming took 4 bases from V and 5 from J, leaving 14 bases between them. Germline V gene data show CDR1 as MDHEN and CDR2 as SYDVKM. The CDR3 consists of 14 residues. The CDR3 DNA is TGTGCCAGCAGTTCATCGGCAACCGGGGAGACCCAGTACTTC. Translating gives CASSSSATGETQYF. Looking up the rest from reference TRBV28 and TRBJ2-5 gives the full variable domain: DVKVTQSSRYLVKRTGEKVFLECVQDMDHENMFWYRQDPGLGLRLIYFSYDVKMKEKGDIPEGYSVSREKKERFSLILESASTNQTSMYLCASSSSATGETQYFGPGTRLLVL.

This clonotype was found once. Germline and junction disagree at one end, which may indicate a read error. V usage is TRBV6-1 and J usage is TRBJ2-1; 9 bases are a match to TRBD2. The CDR3 totals 14 residues. Germline V gene sequence: CDR1 MNHNS, CDR2 SASEGT. This CDR3 reads CTSSELAGMNELFF. CDR3 nucleotides: TGTACCAGCAGTGAACTAGCGGGTATGAATGAGCTGTTCTTC.

On this clonotype itself: This likely comes from a read error, as the CDR3 has no conserved phenylalanine or tryptophan at its end. The V and J genes are TRBV6-6 and TRBJ1-5; D unclear. This CDR3 spans 17 amino acids. Germline V lookup: CDR1 MNHNY, CDR2 SVGAGI (reference sequence). Trimming left V 6 bases short and J 3 bases short, with 21 bases between. CDR3 residues: CASSPHLDDHSNQPQHL. Written as DNA, the CDR3 is TGTGCCAGCAGCCCCCACCTGGACGATCACTCCAATCAGCCCCAGCATCTT.

The chain is built from TRBV6-2 or TRBV6-3 and TRBJ2-7, with 9 bases fitting TRBD2. The germline gives CDR1 MNHEY, CDR2 SVGEGT. This CDR3 region has 15 residues. Trimming removed 0 bases from V and 12 bases from J; junction bases left unmatched: 12. CDR3 coding DNA: TGTGCCAGCAGTTACTCGGCGGGAGGGCAGAACGACCGGTACTTC. It yields the protein CASSYSAGGQNDRYF.